This passage covers 18 T cell receptor beta chains from one sample sequenced in a study of T-cell memory formation after mild COVID-19. TCRdb re-analysed the 5' RACE reads in MiXCR, keeping a single row per CDR3 protein. The sample holds some 190,000 distinct CDR3 sequences, around 19% seen once. The sample comprised PBMCs or a T cell subset sorted from them (not recorded which). These receptor sequences come from an adult woman who had mild COVID-19 (a few samples of this study predate the infection). Cell type and time point are not known.

This clonotype was detected ten times or more. The chain joins TRBV20-1 to TRBJ1-2; D remains unclear. Germline V gives CDR1 DFQATT, CDR2 SNEGSKA (reference sequence). The CDR3 covers 12 residues. Trimming stripped 5 bases from V and 8 bases from J, with 15 bases between. DNA for the CDR3: TGCAGTGCTGCAGAGGACGAACGGGGCTACACCTTC. Translated: CSAAEDERGYTF.

The rearrangement uses TRBV2 and TRBJ2-3; either TRBD1 or TRBD2 may fit D (5 bases each). Germline values: CDR1 SNHLY, CDR2 FYNNEI. V lost 4 bases to trimming and J lost 1 base, with 9 bases between them. This CDR3 is built from 14 residues. The CDR3 spells CASSGRGGTDTQYF. DNA of the CDR3: TGTGCCAGCAGTGGGAGAGGGGGCACAGATACGCAGTATTTT.

This clonotype is classed as medium-sized. CDR3 sequence: CASSPRAGVGETQYF. DNA of the CDR3: TGTGCCAGCAGTCCCCGAGCGGGAGTGGGGGAGACCCAGTACTTC. V is TRBV12-3 or TRBV12-4 and J is TRBJ2-5, with 8 nucleotides matching TRBD2. The CDR3 length is 15 residues. V lost 5 bases and J lost 5; bases outside the gene matches: 10.

V and J are TRBV5-1 and TRBJ1-1, with TRBD1 matching 8 bases. Germline CDR1 SGHRS, CDR2 YFSETQ. The length of the CDR3 is 16 residues. CDR3 nucleotides: TGCGCGCTTCCCAAACCGGGACAGGTAGGCGACACTGAAGCTTTCTTT. Residues: CALPKPGQVGDTEAFF.

Many counts were recorded for this clonotype. J is TRBJ2-1 and V is TRBV20-1; D is unclear. Looked up from germline, CDR1 is DFQATT and CDR2 is SNEGSKA (reference sequence). The V gene lost 3 bases and the J gene lost 6 bases, with 15 bases spanning the gap. The CDR3 totals 14 residues. The CDR3 DNA follows: TGCAGTGCTAGGCCTCCCAGGAGCAGCAATGAGCAGTTCTTC. Amino acids: CSARPPRSSNEQFF.

This clonotype was observed a few times. V is TRBV20-1 and J is TRBJ2-7; D unclear. The CDR3 has 12 residues. Germline V gene lookup returns CDR1 DFQATT and CDR2 SNEGSKA (reference sequence). Trimming removed 3 bases at V and 1 base at J, with 7 bases between. CDR3 loop: CSASKESYEQYF. In DNA form, the CDR3 reads TGCAGTGCTAGTAAGGAGTCCTACGAGCAGTACTTC.

This clonotype was detected many times. The chain carries TRBV12-3 or TRBV12-4 and TRBJ1-1; possibly TRBD1 for D (5 bases). Trimming left V 4 bases short and J 4 bases short, with 13 bases between. CDR3 length equals 14 residues. CDR3 coding DNA: TGTGCCAGCAGTTCGGGGCAGGGAGGCACTGAAGCTTTCTTT. It is translated as CASSSGQGGTEAFF.

V gene TRBV7-2 combines with J gene TRBJ2-7; D is possibly TRBD2 (6 bases). The germline CDR1 and CDR2 sequences are SGHTA and FQGNSA. The V end lost 2 bases, the J end lost 3 bases, and 11 bases lay between the germline ends. The CDR3 runs to 14 residues. The DNA for the CDR3 is TGTGCCAGCAGCTTAAGCGGGTACCTCTACGAGCAGTACTTC. Translated, it gives CASSLSGYLYEQYF.

The gene calls are TRBV6-6 and TRBJ2-3; D gene uncertain. Germline V gene data show CDR1 as MNHNY and CDR2 as SVGAGI (reference sequence). V was cut by 0 bases and J by 0 bases, with 13 bases left in between. CDR3 length: 17 residues. CDR3 bases: TGTGCCAGCAGTTACTCGTTTACAGTCGCTAGCACAGATACGCAGTATTTT. Protein: CASSYSFTVASTDTQYF.

The gene calls are TRBV12-3 or TRBV12-4 and TRBJ2-1; 9 bases line up with TRBD1. The CDR3 is 17 amino acids. Germline trimming cut 0 bases from V and 7 bases from J; bases unmatched to any gene: 10. CDR3 protein: CASSLARGQGLSNEQFF. DNA for the CDR3: TGTGCCAGCAGTTTAGCGAGGGGACAGGGTCTGTCGAATGAGCAGTTCTTC.

The chain recombines TRBV18 with TRBJ2-7; unclear D gene. Germline V gene sequence: CDR1 KGHSH, CDR2 LQKENI. This CDR3 spans 15 amino acids. Trimming pared 2 bases from V and 5 bases from J, leaving 16 bases between. The CDR3 DNA sequence: TGTGCCAGCTCACCATCGCTGGGAAAGTTCAACGAGCAGTACTTC. Translation: CASSPSLGKFNEQYF. The full variable domain, its missing parts supplied by reference TRBV18 and TRBJ2-7, is NAGVMQNPRHLVRRRGQEARLRCSPMKGHSHVYWYRQLPEEGLKFMVYLQKENIIDESGMPKERFSAEFPKEGPSILRIQQVVRGDSAAYFCASSPSLGKFNEQYFGPGTRLTVT.

The rearrangement joins TRBV11-2 to TRBJ2-6; 9 nucleotides match TRBD1. V lost 0 bases to trimming and J lost 8 bases; unmatched junction nucleotides: 8. The germline CDR1 and CDR2 sequences are SGHAT and FQNNGV. This CDR3 comprises 17 residues. DNA of the CDR3: TGTGCCAGCAGCTTAGACCCGGGACAGGGTAGGACCAACGTCCTGACTTTC. Translating gives CASSLDPGQGRTNVLTF.

This CDR3 reads CASSQHSGNTGELFF. In DNA form, the CDR3 reads TGTGCCAGCAGCCAGCATAGCGGGAACACCGGGGAGCTGTTTTTT. This chain links TRBV7-2 with TRBJ2-2, with a possible D match to TRBD2 (6 bases). Looked up from germline, CDR1 is SGHTA and CDR2 is FQGNSA. Trimming removed 5 bases at V and 1 base at J, with 11 bases between. There are 15 residues in the CDR3.

This clonotype was seen only a few times. The chain is built from TRBV6-8 and TRBJ2-3; unclear D gene. Germline-derived CDR1 and CDR2 are MNHGY and SAAAGT. V lost 7 bases to trimming and J lost 5 bases, with 16 bases between them. The CDR3 has 14 residues. CDR3 DNA sequence: TGTGCCAGCACCCTTTTGGCGGCAAGAGATACGCAGTATTTT. This codes for CASTLLAARDTQYF.

This clonotype was detected once. The J gene is TRBJ1-5, the V gene TRBV12-3 or TRBV12-4; 8 bases map to TRBD1. V lost 3 bases to trimming and J lost 0 bases; unmatched junction nucleotides: 13. This CDR3 is 19 amino acids long. In DNA, the CDR3 is TGTGCCAGCAGTTTGACCCAGGACAGGGTCGGTGATAGCAATCAGCCCCAGCATTTT. It specifies CASSLTQDRVGDSNQPQHF.

This clonotype appeared a few times. The genes are TRBV29-1 and TRBJ2-7; D may be TRBD1 (5 bases). Trimming left V 6 bases short and J 3 bases short, with 12 bases between. CDR1 SQVTM and CDR2 ANQGSEA come from the germline V gene. The CDR3 is 12 amino acids. The CDR3 sequence: CSVGPDSYEQYF. In DNA form, the CDR3 reads TGCAGCGTCGGCCCCGACAGCTACGAGCAGTACTTC.

This clonotype occurred many times. The chain links TRBV11-2 to TRBJ2-1, with D perhaps assigned TRBD1 or TRBD2 (5 bases each). Trimming pared 2 bases from V and 8 bases from J, leaving 16 bases between. CDR3 size: 15 residues. CDR1 SGHAT and CDR2 FQNNGV come from the germline V gene. CDR3 sequence (DNA): TGTGCCAGCAGCTTAATTGGGGGAGTGGGCGATGAGCAGTTCTTC. Translation: CASSLIGGVGDEQFF.

This clonotype has more than one count but fewer than ten. V usage is TRBV24-1 and J usage is TRBJ2-3; TRBD1 aligns across 9 bases. The CDR3 sequence is 15 residues long. The J segment lost 4 bases and the V segment lost 2 bases, leaving 3 bases of the junction unmatched. CDR1 KGHDR and CDR2 SFDVKD come from the germline V gene. CDR3 in DNA: TGTGCCACCAGTGATTGGGGGACAGGGTCAGATACGCAGTATTTT. It yields the protein CATSDWGTGSDTQYF.